This T cell receptor beta chain appears in the sequencing data of a study of shared clonotypes between healthy human individuals. Some clones are missing from TCRdb's copy, which holds only in-frame ones; the method was immunoSEQ multiplex PCR. The sample records around 2,000,000 clones, roughly 94% being singletons. Within Nashville, Tennessee resided all donors, each a Caucasian adult. General observations from the study: Sequencing depth was expected to affect clonotype sharing among donors. In general, naive subsets displayed greater estimated richness than memory subsets did. The low donor count limited represented genetic and exposure-history diversity.

For this clone: Its antigen is not identified.

Material for sequencing was naive CD4+ T cells sorted from blood. Subset described: CD45RA+ positively selected. The source of this sequence is a man aged 18 to 29 in good health.

CDR3 bases: TGCAGCGTTGATAGGGGGACAGTGACTGAAGCTTTCTTT. It translates to CSVDRGTVTEAFF. This chain joins TRBV29-1 and TRBJ1-1; 7 nucleotides align to TRBD1. J was trimmed by 5 bases and V by 3 bases; bases with no gene match: 6. CDR1 is SQVTM and CDR2 is ANQGSEA in the germline V gene. CDR3 length: 13 amino acids.